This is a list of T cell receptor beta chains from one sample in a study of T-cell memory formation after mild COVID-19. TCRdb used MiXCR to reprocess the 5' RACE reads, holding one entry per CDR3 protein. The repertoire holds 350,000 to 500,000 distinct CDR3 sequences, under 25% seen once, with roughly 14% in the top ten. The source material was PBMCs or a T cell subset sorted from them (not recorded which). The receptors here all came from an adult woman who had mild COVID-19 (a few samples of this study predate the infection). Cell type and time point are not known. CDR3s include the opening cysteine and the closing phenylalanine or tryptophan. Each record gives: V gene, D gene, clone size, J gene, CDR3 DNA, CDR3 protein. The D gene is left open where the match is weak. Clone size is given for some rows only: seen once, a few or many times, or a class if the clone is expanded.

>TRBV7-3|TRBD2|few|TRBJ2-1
TGTGCCAGCAGCTTAGTAGCGGGAGGGATAAGTGAGCAGTTCTTC
CASSLVAGGISEQFF
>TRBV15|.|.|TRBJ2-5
TGTGCCACCTCTCTTGGGGTCCAAGAGACCCAGTACTTC
CATSLGVQETQYF
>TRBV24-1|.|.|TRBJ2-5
TGTGCCACCAGTGATGCGCTTATGATGGAGACCCAGTACTTC
CATSDALMMETQYF
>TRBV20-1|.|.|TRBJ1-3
TGCAGTGCTAGAGATGGACGGTTAATCTCTGGAAACACCATATATTTT
CSARDGRLISGNTIYF
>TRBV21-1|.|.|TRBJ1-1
TGTGCCAGCAGCGTGGCCCAGGGCCCCCAAAACACTGAAGCTTTCTTT
CASSVAQGPQNTEAFF
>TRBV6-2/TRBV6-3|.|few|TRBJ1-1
TGTGCCAGCAGTTACTCGATAGGAGGATTGAACACTGAAGCTTTCTTT
CASSYSIGGLNTEAFF
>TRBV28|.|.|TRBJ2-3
TGTGCCAGCAGTTTAGGGCCGGGGCAGGTGGAAGATACGCAGTATTTT
CASSLGPGQVEDTQYF
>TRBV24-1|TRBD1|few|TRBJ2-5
TGTGCCACCAGTGGACTCAGACAGGGGGTGACCCAGTACTTC
CATSGLRQGVTQYF
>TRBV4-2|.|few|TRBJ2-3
TGCGCCAGCAGCCAAGAATCGTGGGCAGCTAGCACAGATACGCAGTATTTT
CASSQESWAASTDTQYF
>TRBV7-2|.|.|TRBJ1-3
TGTGCCAGCAGCTTAATGGTGCCGACCTCTGGAAACACCATATATTTT
CASSLMVPTSGNTIYF
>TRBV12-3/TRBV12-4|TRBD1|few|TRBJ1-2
TGTGCCAGCAGTTTGTCCCAGGGGGGGTTTGGCTACACCTTC
CASSLSQGGFGYTF
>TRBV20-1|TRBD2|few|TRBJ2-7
TGCAGTGCTAGAGATCCAGGACTAGTGTACTACGAGCAGTACTTC
CSARDPGLVYYEQYF
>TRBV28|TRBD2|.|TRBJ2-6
TGTGCCAGCCGGACTAGCGGGACCTCTGGGGCCAACGTCCTGACTTTC
CASRTSGTSGANVLTF